In its sample, the clone carrying this TCR beta chain was seen a few times. Its antigen is not identified. This record comes from a study of blood T cells in healthy people across ages. Overall study results and limits: Investigators viewed diversity estimates from one million T cells as underestimates, the study reported. The CMV status of each donor remained undetermined, and this could have confounded shifts in expanded clonotypes.

The CDR3 totals 12 residues. CDR1 is SGHTA, CDR2 FQGNSA, per germline. Using a J-beta primer mix together with a sample-barcoded 5' primer, a second PCR was run for about 6 to 12 cycles. Every cDNA was tagged by a template-switch adaptor with 12 random nucleotides. TCRdb reanalysed the 5' RACE reads using MiXCR and keeps one entry per CDR3 protein. Of 730,000 or so distinct CDR3 sequences listed, approximately 40% are singletons. Sequencing was done on a sample of blood. J is TRBJ2-4 and V is TRBV7-2; no firm D call. The J call could be wrong; TRBJ2-7 is a better fit for the DNA end. The origin of this receptor is a man older than 75 in good health. This CDR3 reads CASSSRPGEQYF. CDR3 DNA: TGTGCCAGCAGCTCTCGGCCCGGCGAGCAGTACTTC.